What follows are 24 T cell receptor beta chains derived from one specimen sequenced in a study of PD-L1 blockade in urothelial cancer. Sequencing was performed with immunoSEQ multiplex PCR; in TCRdb, only in-frame clones are kept and a portion is missing. This table has about 37,000 clones, about 79% appearing once. The sequencing used PBMCs, collected around atezolizumab (anti-PD-L1) treatment. Receptor source: a man between 60 and 75 years old with urothelial cancer.

The rearrangement links TRBV5-4 to TRBJ2-1; 10 bases are a match to TRBD2. The germline CDR1 and CDR2 sequences are SGHNT and YYREEE (reference sequence). The junction had 5 bases not matched to a gene; V was cut back by 2 bases and J by 6 bases. The CDR3 sequence is 15 residues long. The DNA for the CDR3 is TGTGCCAGCAGCTTACAGCGGGGGGGCTTCAATGAGCAGTTCTTC. Residues: CASSLQRGGFNEQFF.

The chain uses TRBV19 and TRBJ2-4, with 9 nucleotides matching TRBD1. Trimming removed 8 bases from V and 3 bases from J; junction bases left unmatched: 5. CDR1 is LNHDA, CDR2 SQIVND, per germline (reference sequence). This CDR3 has 14 residues. The CDR3 DNA reads TGTGCCAGTGTACGGACAGGGGACAAAAACATTCAGTACTTC. This encodes CASVRTGDKNIQYF.

J is TRBJ2-3 and V is TRBV28; TRBD2 agrees at 8 bases. V lost 8 bases, J lost 2 bases, and 9 bases stayed unmatched. Germline V gene sequence: CDR1 MDHEN, CDR2 SYDVKM. There are 15 residues in the CDR3. The CDR3 sequence: CASRHGGATTDTQYF. The CDR3 bases are TGTGCCAGCCGACACGGGGGGGCCACCACAGATACGCAGTATTTT.

The rearrangement uses TRBV18 and TRBJ2-1, with 8 bases fitting TRBD2. The ends lost 5 bases at V and 2 bases at J; junction bases unmatched: 2. The germline CDR1 and CDR2 sequences are KGHSH and LQKENI. The CDR3 consists of 14 residues. The CDR3 region has the DNA TGTGCCAGCTCAAAGCGGGGGCCCTACAATGAGCAGTTCTTC. Amino acid sequence: CASSKRGPYNEQFF.

The V gene is TRBV4-1, the J gene TRBJ1-4; TRBD1 matches 7 bases. This CDR3 is 16 amino acids long. Germline V gene lookup returns CDR1 MGHRA and CDR2 YSYEKL. V dropped 4 bases and J dropped 8; count of bases not matched to a gene: 13. The CDR3 loop reads CASSLPWRGRQEKLFF. The DNA for the CDR3 is TGCGCCAGCAGCCTACCGTGGAGGGGGCGTCAGGAAAAACTGTTTTTT.

This chain connects TRBV11-2 to TRBJ1-1, with D possibly TRBD1 on 5 matching bases. In germline, CDR1 is SGHAT, CDR2 FQNNGV. The CDR3 has 16 amino acids. V lost 4 bases, J lost 7 bases, and 22 bases lay in between. CDR3 loop: CASSSKSGPGEGEAFF. In nucleotides, the CDR3 is TGTGCCAGCAGCTCAAAATCAGGGCCCGGGGAGGGTGAAGCTTTCTTT.

The chain has TRBV10-3 and TRBJ2-7, with a tentative D call TRBD1 (6 bases). CDR1 is ENHRY and CDR2 is SYGVKD in the germline V gene. V was cut by 3 bases and J by 4 bases, with 16 bases left in between. This CDR3 contains 15 residues. The DNA of the CDR3 is TGTGCCATCAGTGAAGGGGACACGGAAAGGTACGAGCAGTACTTC. Amino acid sequence: CAISEGDTERYEQYF.

The chain recombines TRBV4-1 with TRBJ2-7; D might be TRBD2 (6 bases). Trimming removed 4 bases from V and 0 bases from J, with 16 bases in between. The CDR3 is 16 residues long. The germline CDR1 and CDR2 sequences are MGHRA and YSYEKL. The CDR3 sequence: CASSLKREVSSYEQYF. The CDR3 nucleotides are TGCGCCAGCAGCCTCAAAAGGGAGGTAAGCTCCTACGAGCAGTACTTC.

The chain is built from TRBV25-1 and TRBJ2-3; TRBD1 matches 12 bases. In germline, CDR1 is MGHDK, CDR2 SYGVNS. V dropped 1 base and J dropped 2; count of bases not matched to a gene: 4. This CDR3 is 17 amino acids long. CDR3 residues: CASSEFGTGGFTDTQYF. CDR3 bases: TGTGCCAGCAGTGAATTTGGGACAGGGGGCTTCACAGATACGCAGTATTTT.

The chain is built from TRBV30 and TRBJ2-7, with D unresolved. Germline assignment: CDR1 GTSNPN and CDR2 SVGIG (reference sequence). CDR3 length: 11 residues. V was clipped by 2 bases and J by 4 bases, with 6 bases between them. The CDR3 loop reads CAWSSSYEQYF. The CDR3, as DNA: TGTGCCTGGAGTTCGAGTTACGAGCAGTACTTC.

The rearrangement links TRBV9 to TRBJ1-1; weak D call: TRBD1 (6 bases). The germline V gene has CDR1 SGDLS and CDR2 YYNGEE. The V gene lost 0 bases and the J gene lost 7 bases, with 10 bases spanning the gap. The CDR3 loop spans 13 amino acids. The CDR3 bases are TGTGCCAGCAGCGTAGCGGGGGGCGGTGAAGCTTTCTTT. Translation gives CASSVAGGGEAFF.

This rearrangement joins TRBV28 to TRBJ1-5; D call uncertain. CDR1 MDHEN and CDR2 SYDVKM come from the germline V gene. CDR3 length: 17 amino acids. Trimming removed 5 bases from V and 7 bases from J, with 24 bases in between. CDR3 residues: CASSLLGEARREQPQHF. CDR3 in DNA: TGTGCCAGCAGTCTCTTGGGTGAGGCGCGAAGAGAGCAGCCCCAGCATTTT.

The V and J genes are TRBV28 and TRBJ1-2; 10 bases line up with TRBD1. Germline values: CDR1 MDHEN, CDR2 SYDVKM. The CDR3 runs to 14 residues. J lost 4 bases, V lost 6 bases, and 5 bases had no gene match. CDR3 amino acids: CASRSGTGAYGYTF. The CDR3 nucleotides are TGTGCCAGCAGATCGGGGACAGGGGCCTATGGCTACACCTTC.

The rearrangement links TRBV27 to TRBJ1-5; D might be TRBD1 (6 bases). This CDR3 has 15 amino acids. The V end was cut by 4 bases, the J end by 0 bases, with 10 bases between. Germline CDR1 and CDR2: MNHEY and SMNVEV (reference sequence). CDR3 sequence: CASSSQGNSNQPQHF. The CDR3 DNA is TGTGCCAGCAGTTCCCAGGGGAATAGCAATCAGCCCCAGCATTTT.

The chain is built from TRBV15 and TRBJ2-7; D might be TRBD1 (6 bases). Per germline, CDR1 LNHNV and CDR2 YYDKDF (reference sequence). The CDR3 covers 12 residues. V dropped 9 bases and J dropped 7 bases, with 16 bases sitting between them. In nucleotides, the CDR3 is TGTGCCACTGGGACAAGGGGCCAAGAGCAGTACTTC. Its translation: CATGTRGQEQYF.

This rearrangement joins TRBV6-1 to TRBJ2-1; tentative D call: TRBD1 (6 bases). Germline-derived CDR1 and CDR2 are MNHNS and SASEGT. The V gene lost 5 bases and the J gene lost 10 bases, with 12 bases spanning the gap. The CDR3 covers 12 residues. The CDR3 sequence is CASSLGTLEQFF. DNA for the CDR3: TGTGCCAGCAGTTTAGGGACACTGGAGCAGTTCTTC.

CDR3 bases: TGTGCCAGCAGCCGCGCTACGGTCCGTTCCGCCGGGGAGCTGTTTTTT. Protein product: CASSRATVRSAGELFF. The chain uses TRBV5-6 and TRBJ2-2, with D uncertain. The CDR3 is 16 residues long. V lost 4 bases and J 6 bases, leaving 19 bases between the germline ends. CDR1 and CDR2 from the germline V gene are SGHDT and YYEEEE.

The CDR3 DNA sequence: TGTGCCTGGAACTCAGGGGACAGGACTGAAGCTTTCTTT. Residues: CAWNSGDRTEAFF. The chain employs TRBV30 and TRBJ1-1; TRBD1 matches at 8 bases. The CDR3 length is 13 residues. Germline CDR1 and CDR2: GTSNPN and SVGIG (reference sequence). Germline trimming cut 4 bases from V and 5 bases from J; bases unmatched to any gene: 6.

The gene calls are TRBV20-1 and TRBJ2-7; D is perhaps TRBD2 (5 bases). Germline V gene data show CDR1 as DFQATT and CDR2 as SNEGSKA (reference sequence). This CDR3 has 11 amino acids. The V end was cut by 7 bases, the J end by 2 bases, with 9 bases between. This CDR3 reads CSVETTYEQYF. The DNA of the CDR3 is TGCAGTGTCGAGACTACCTACGAGCAGTACTTC.

This clone occurred a few times. V usage is TRBV5-1 and J usage is TRBJ1-4; 10 bases fit TRBD1. The J segment lost 3 bases and the V segment lost 4 bases, leaving 6 bases of the junction unmatched. The CDR3 contains 16 residues. Germline V gene lookup returns CDR1 SGHRS and CDR2 YFSETQ. This CDR3 reads CASSVGTGVPNEKLFF. DNA of the CDR3: TGCGCCAGCAGCGTCGGGACAGGGGTTCCTAATGAAAAACTGTTTTTT.

The chain uses TRBV5-6 and TRBJ1-4; TRBD1 agrees at 8 bases. The length of the CDR3 is 15 residues. With V trimmed by 5 bases and J by 7 bases, 10 bases remained unmatched. The V gene's germline CDR1 is SGHDT and CDR2 YYEEEE. The CDR3 is CASSPTQGEGEKLFF. CDR3 coding DNA: TGTGCCAGCAGTCCCACACAGGGGGAAGGTGAAAAACTGTTTTTT.

The genes are TRBV10-2 and TRBJ2-7; maybe TRBD2 (5 bases). The CDR3 has 15 residues. CDR1 is WSHSY and CDR2 is SAAADI in the germline V gene. V was pared by 0 bases and J by 4 bases, with 13 bases between. The CDR3 loop is CASSESILPGYEQYF. The CDR3 DNA follows: TGCGCCAGCAGTGAGTCGATACTACCGGGATACGAGCAGTACTTC.

The rearrangement joins TRBV5-6 to TRBJ1-5; D is possibly TRBD1 (6 bases). Germline loops: CDR1 SGHDT, CDR2 YYEEEE. The germline V and J ends were trimmed by 3 bases and 3 bases, with 13 bases remaining between them. The CDR3 spans 15 residues. This CDR3 reads CASSSIQGDNQPQHF. The CDR3, as DNA: TGTGCCAGCAGCTCTATACAGGGCGACAATCAGCCCCAGCATTTT. Filled out from reference TRBV5-6 and TRBJ1-5, the complete variable domain reads DAGVTQSPTHLIKTRGQQVTLRCSPKSGHDTVSWYQQALGQGPQFIFQYYEEEERQRGNFPDRFSGHQFPNYSSELNVNALLLGDSALYLCASSSIQGDNQPQHFGDGTRLSIL.

The CDR3 nucleotides are TGTGCCAGCAGCTTAGATGTTAGCGGGGGGGCGGAGACCCAGTACTTC. Its protein product is CASSLDVSGGAETQYF. J is TRBJ2-5 and V is TRBV7-2; 11 bases align to TRBD2. Unmatched junction bases numbered 6, after V lost 1 base and J lost 5 bases. There are 16 residues in the CDR3. Germline V CDR1 and CDR2: SGHTA, FQGNSA. The full variable domain, with the rest looked up from reference TRBV7-2 and TRBJ2-5, is GAGVSQSPSNKVTEKGKDVELRCDPISGHTALYWYRQSLGQGLEFLIYFQGNSAPDKSGLPSDRFSAERTGGSVSTLTIQRTQQEDSAVYLCASSLDVSGGAETQYFGPGTRLLVL.